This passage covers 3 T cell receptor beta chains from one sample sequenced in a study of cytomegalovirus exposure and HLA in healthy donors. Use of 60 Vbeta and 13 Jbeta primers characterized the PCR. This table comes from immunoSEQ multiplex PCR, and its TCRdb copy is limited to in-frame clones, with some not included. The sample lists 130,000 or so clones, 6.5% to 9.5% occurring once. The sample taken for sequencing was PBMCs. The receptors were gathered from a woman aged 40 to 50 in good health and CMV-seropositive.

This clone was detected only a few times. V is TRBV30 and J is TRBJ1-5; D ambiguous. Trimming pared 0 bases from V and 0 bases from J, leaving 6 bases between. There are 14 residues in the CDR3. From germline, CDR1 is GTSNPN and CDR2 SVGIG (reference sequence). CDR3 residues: CAWSVGLSNQPQHF. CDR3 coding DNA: TGTGCCTGGAGTGTTGGGCTTAGCAATCAGCCCCAGCATTTT.

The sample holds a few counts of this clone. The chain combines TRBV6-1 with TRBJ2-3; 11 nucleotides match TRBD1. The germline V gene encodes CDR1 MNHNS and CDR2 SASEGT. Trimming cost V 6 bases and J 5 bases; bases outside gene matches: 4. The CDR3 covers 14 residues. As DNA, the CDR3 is TGTGCCAGCAGGGACAGGGGGCTTGGAGATACGCAGTATTTT. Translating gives CASRDRGLGDTQYF.

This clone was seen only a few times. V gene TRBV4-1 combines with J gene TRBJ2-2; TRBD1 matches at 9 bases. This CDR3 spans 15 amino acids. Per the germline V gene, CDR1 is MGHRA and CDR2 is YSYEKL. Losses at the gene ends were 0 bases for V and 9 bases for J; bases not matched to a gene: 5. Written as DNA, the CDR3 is TGCGCCAGCAGCCAAGAGCCACAGGGGGCCCGGGAGCTGTTTTTT. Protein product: CASSQEPQGARELFF.